This TCR beta chain came from a study of blood T cells in healthy people across ages. This clonotype was counted only a few times. The authors ran a second PCR of about 6 to 11 cycles using a sample-barcoded 5' primer and a J-beta primer mix. A tag from a template-switch adaptor with 12 random nucleotides marked each cDNA molecule. Via MiXCR, TCRdb re-called the 5' RACE reads, giving one row per CDR3 protein. This table has about 1,600,000 distinct CDR3 sequences, roughly 40% appearing once. This CDR3 spans 11 amino acids. Germline assignment: CDR1 SGHRS and CDR2 YFSETQ. Trimming removed 5 bases from V and 11 bases from J, with 13 bases in between.

The sequenced sample consisted of blood. The rearrangement uses TRBV5-1 and TRBJ2-5; the D gene is possibly TRBD1 (6 bases). The source is a woman aged 18 to 35 in good health. The CDR3 DNA reads TGCGCCAGCAGGGGGGCCGCGGAGCAGTACTTC. It codes for CASRGAAEQYF.